The table lists the clone carrying this T cell receptor beta chain with a few counts. What it binds is not known. The sample belongs to a study of beta chain features in type 1 diabetes. Findings and caveats of the study: Type 1 diabetes patients showed fewer insertions and more deletions at VDJ junctions. PCR might favor shorter templates, equally in patients and controls. A moderate, significant TCRB CDR3 shortening appeared in type 1 diabetes across four CD4+ subsets.

The sequenced template was cDNA made from the entire isolated RNA. Clones were sequenced by immunoSEQ multiplex PCR, and TCRdb holds only the in-frame ones, with some missing. The profile shows a few hundred thousand clones, about 14% of them singletons. The CDR3 is 15 residues long. Germline values: CDR1 SGHRS, CDR2 YFSETQ. V lost 2 bases, J lost 0 bases, and 11 bases lay in between. Specimen: naive CD4+ T cells from blood. This TCR derives from a man aged 30 to 39 with type 1 diabetes. This sequence joins TRBV5-1 and TRBJ1-1, with no clear D. The CDR3 spells CASSFGSLMNTEAFF. The CDR3 DNA reads TGCGCCAGCAGCTTTGGTTCACTCATGAACACTGAAGCTTTCTTT.